Following are 15 T cell receptor beta chains from one sample sequenced in a study of T cells in Graves' hyperthyroidism and ophthalmopathy. Authors of the study amplified TCR beta CDR3 regions from RNA transcripts. The HTBI primer set drove a first-round RT-PCR of the TCR CDR3. A single record per CDR3 protein comes from TCRdb applying MiXCR to the multiplex PCR reads. The table records about 350,000 distinct CDR3 sequences, approximately 15% of them present only once. Sequenced: blood. These TCRs come from a woman in her twenties or thirties with Graves' hyperthyroidism.

This clonotype was recorded a few times. The J gene is TRBJ2-7, the V gene TRBV6-5; D is perhaps TRBD2 (6 bases). This CDR3 is built from 14 residues. Trimming cost V 2 bases and J 5 bases, with 13 bases left between them. CDR1 MNHEY and CDR2 SVGAGI come from the germline V gene. The CDR3 nucleotides read TGTGCCAGCAGTTACCGGCAGGGAGGCGACGAGCAGTACTTC. It specifies CASSYRQGGDEQYF.

This clonotype was seen more than once but under ten times. In DNA, the CDR3 is TGCGCCAGCAGCCAAGATATCGTGGGTCCCGGGGAGCTGTTTTTT. Translating it yields CASSQDIVGPGELFF. The chain combines TRBV4-3 with TRBJ2-2; D unclear. The V end lost 0 bases, the J end lost 6 bases, and 11 bases lay between the germline ends. CDR1 is LGHNA and CDR2 is YSLEER in the germline V gene. The CDR3 runs 15 residues.

This clonotype has more than one count but fewer than ten. The chain links TRBV20-1 to TRBJ2-1; 7 nucleotides match TRBD2. Germline V gives CDR1 DFQATT, CDR2 SNEGSKA (reference sequence). The junction had 7 bases not matched to a gene; V was cut back by 6 bases and J by 2 bases. This CDR3 is built from 14 residues. Here the CDR3 reads CSASRESAYNEQFF. DNA for the CDR3: TGCAGTGCCTCGCGGGAGAGCGCCTACAATGAGCAGTTCTTC.

Ten or more counts support this clonotype. J is TRBJ1-4 and V is TRBV28; D uncertain. This CDR3 contains 14 residues. Germline V gives CDR1 MDHEN, CDR2 SYDVKM. Deletions cut 7 bases from V and 7 bases from J, with 16 bases between. CDR3 sequence reads: CASKVGSSGEKLFF. For the CDR3, the DNA is TGTGCCAGCAAGGTGGGGTCGAGCGGTGAAAAACTGTTTTTT.

This clonotype was seen more than once but under ten times. This chain uses TRBV28 with TRBJ2-2, with 9 bases identical to TRBD1. V was clipped by 5 bases and J by 7 bases; unmatched bases: 14. Germline CDR1 MDHEN, CDR2 SYDVKM. CDR3 length equals 17 residues. CDR3: CASSARQGVILDGELFF. CDR3 DNA sequence: TGTGCCAGCAGTGCCCGACAGGGGGTTATTCTCGACGGGGAGCTGTTTTTT.

This clonotype has just a few counts. A much larger clone lies one base from this, so it may be a read error. The V and J genes are TRBV28 and TRBJ2-3; unclear D gene. This CDR3 is built from 15 residues. From germline, CDR1 is MDHEN and CDR2 SYDVKM. CDR3 nucleotide sequence: TGTGTCAGCAGTTTGACGGCGATATCGACAGATACGCAGTATTTT. Protein: CVSSLTAISTDTQYF.

This clonotype occurred many times. The genes are TRBV28 and TRBJ2-3; possible D gene TRBD1, 6 bases. V was pared by 6 bases and J by 0 bases, with 16 bases between. From germline, CDR1 is MDHEN and CDR2 SYDVKM. The CDR3 is 16 amino acids. The CDR3 spells CASSQGLGTSTDTQYF. CDR3 DNA sequence: TGTGCCAGCAGCCAGGGGCTAGGCACTAGCACAGATACGCAGTATTTT.

This clonotype was seen a handful of times. V usage is TRBV11-2 and J usage is TRBJ2-7, with a possible D match to TRBD2 (5 bases). The germline CDR1 and CDR2 sequences are SGHAT and FQNNGV. CDR3 size: 17 residues. Trimming took 0 bases from V and 2 from J, leaving 17 bases between them. Here the CDR3 DNA reads TGTGCCAGCAGCTTAGATGTTCTGGGAACGGGGACCTACGAGCAGTACTTC. This gives the protein CASSLDVLGTGTYEQYF.

The genes are TRBV27 and TRBJ2-5, with 12 bases that match TRBD2. Germline CDR1 MNHEY, CDR2 SMNVEV (reference sequence). There are 16 residues in the CDR3. V shed 4 bases and J 5 bases; nucleotides not matched to a gene: 8. The CDR3 loop reads CASSSPLAGGEETQYF. The DNA for the CDR3 is TGTGCCAGCAGTTCCCCCCTAGCGGGAGGGGAGGAGACCCAGTACTTC.

This clonotype was detected ten times or more. The DNA of the CDR3 is TGTGCCAGCATTCCACAGGGGGCAGCCACTGAAGCTTTCTTT. Translating gives CASIPQGAATEAFF. The V call is TRBV6-1, the J call TRBJ1-1, with 9 bases aligning to TRBD1. This CDR3 is built from 14 residues. CDR1 MNHNS and CDR2 SASEGT come from the germline V gene. V dropped 7 bases and J dropped 4; count of bases not matched to a gene: 7.

This clonotype has a count of ten or more. The genes are TRBV12-3 or TRBV12-4 and TRBJ2-7; TRBD2 agrees at 9 bases. The CDR3 is 18 amino acids. V was pared by 3 bases and J by 0 bases, with 12 bases of the junction left unmatched. CDR3 amino acids: CASSFGASTSGYSYEQYF. CDR3 DNA sequence: TGTGCCAGCAGTTTCGGGGCATCGACTAGCGGATACTCCTACGAGCAGTACTTC.

This clonotype was counted ten times or more. The J gene is TRBJ2-7, the V gene TRBV27; D is uncertain. CDR1 is MNHEY and CDR2 is SMNVEV in the germline V gene (reference sequence). The CDR3 sequence is 14 residues long. Deletions cut 6 bases from V and 5 bases from J, with 17 bases between. In DNA, the CDR3 is TGTGCCAGCAGCCCTAAGGGTAGTATCGACGAGCAGTACTTC. Encoded protein: CASSPKGSIDEQYF.

There are a few counts of this clonotype. The chain couples TRBV6-2 or TRBV6-3 to TRBJ2-3; unclear D gene. The CDR3 length is 13 residues. Trimming shortened V by 4 bases and J by 3 bases, and 8 bases separated the two germline ends. In germline, CDR1 is MNHEY, CDR2 SVGEGT. CDR3 DNA sequence: TGTGCCAGCAGTTCCACACCGACAGATACGCAGTATTTT. As protein: CASSSTPTDTQYF.

The chain joins TRBV6-1 to TRBJ2-5; no reliable D call. The CDR3 sequence is 10 residues long. In germline, CDR1 is MNHNS, CDR2 SASEGT. The ends were cut back, 8 bases at V and 3 bases at J, with 4 bases in the middle. The CDR3 loop reads CASAEETQYF. The DNA of the CDR3 is TGTGCCAGCGCCGAAGAGACCCAGTACTTC.

This chain links TRBV7-9 with TRBJ2-1; maybe TRBD1 (6 bases). Germline V lookup: CDR1 SEHNR, CDR2 FQNEAQ (reference sequence). The CDR3 has 15 residues. Trimming pared 6 bases from V and 4 bases from J, leaving 16 bases between. The CDR3 sequence is CASRQGQGNYNEQFF. In nucleotides, the CDR3 is TGTGCCAGCAGGCAAGGGCAGGGGAATTACAATGAGCAGTTCTTC.